The 8 T cell receptor beta chains below all came from one sample that was sequenced in a study of regulatory T cells in long-lasting Graves disease. Sequencing libraries for TCR beta were prepared with iRepertoire HTBI primers and Arm-PCR of CDR3 regions. Via MiXCR, TCRdb re-called the multiplex PCR reads, giving one row per CDR3 protein. The top ten clones hold 13% to 15% of a sample with 250,000 to 300,000 distinct CDR3 sequences, about 18% of them seen once. Noted time point: newly diagnosed GD, antithyroid drugs for less than 3 months. Extracted PBMC RNA gave rise to the TCR library. This sample was shared with a second study, whose subject was T cells in Graves' hyperthyroidism and ophthalmopathy.

This sample comprised peripheral blood mononuclear cells (PBMCs), obtained at new diagnosis, from a patient treated with antithyroid drugs. The origin of the receptors is a woman aged 25 to 39 with Graves disease.

Ten or more counts support this clonotype. The gene calls are TRBV29-1 and TRBJ1-2, with TRBD1 matching over 10 bases. This CDR3 comprises 15 residues. Trimming cost V 7 bases and J 4 bases; bases outside gene matches: 12. Per the germline V gene, CDR1 is SQVTM and CDR2 is ANQGSEA. CDR3 protein: CSARSGTGASYGYTF. The CDR3 DNA reads as TGCAGCGCTAGGTCCGGGACAGGGGCGAGCTATGGCTACACCTTC.

This clonotype came up many times. The V call is TRBV20-1, the J call TRBJ1-6, with 8 bases aligning to TRBD1. Trimming cost V 6 bases and J 7 bases; bases outside gene matches: 5. The CDR3 has 13 residues. Germline CDR1 and CDR2: DFQATT and SNEGSKA (reference sequence). The CDR3 DNA sequence: TGCAGTGCCACCGACAGGGGAAATTCACCCCTCCACTTT. This translates into CSATDRGNSPLHF.

This clonotype was observed at least ten times. V usage is TRBV5-1 and J usage is TRBJ1-1; D uncertain. Germline V gives CDR1 SGHRS, CDR2 YFSETQ. This CDR3 has 15 amino acids. V was cut by 1 base and J by 2 bases, with 12 bases left in between. In DNA form, the CDR3 reads TGCGCCAGCAGCTTGCTGGCGGGTGGAAACACTGAAGCTTTCTTT. Protein sequence: CASSLLAGGNTEAFF.

This clonotype was picked up many times. The chain recombines TRBV5-1 with TRBJ2-3, with TRBD2 identical over 11 bases. Per the germline V gene, CDR1 is SGHRS and CDR2 is YFSETQ. The J segment lost 5 bases and the V segment lost 1 base, leaving 6 bases of the junction unmatched. This CDR3 comprises 16 residues. Written as DNA, the CDR3 is TGCGCCAGCAGCTTGACCGGGACTAGCGGACAAGATACGCAGTATTTT. Residues: CASSLTGTSGQDTQYF.

The chain recombines TRBV11-2 with TRBJ1-1; D call uncertain. The CDR3 covers 11 residues. The V end was cut by 6 bases, the J end by 7 bases, with 9 bases between. CDR1 and CDR2 (germline): SGHAT, FQNNGV. The CDR3 sequence is CASSRVGEAFF. CDR3 nucleotide sequence: TGTGCCAGCAGTCGAGTGGGTGAAGCTTTCTTT.

This clonotype was seen at least ten times. The V gene is TRBV7-8, the J gene TRBJ2-2; 8 bases are shared with TRBD2. The ends lost 0 bases at V and 4 bases at J; junction bases unmatched: 1. The CDR3 contains 15 residues. CDR1 is SGHVS, CDR2 FQNEAQ, per germline. DNA for the CDR3: TGTGCCAGCAGCTTAGCCCTAGCGGGCACCGGGGAGCTGTTTTTT. This encodes CASSLALAGTGELFF.

This clonotype was found many times. The chain carries TRBV4-2 and TRBJ2-3; D ambiguous. The CDR3 contains 12 residues. Trimming pared 2 bases from V and 5 bases from J, leaving 5 bases between. The V gene's germline CDR1 is LGHNA and CDR2 YNFKEQ. The CDR3 loop reads CASSQSLDTQYF. The CDR3 bases are TGTGCCAGCAGCCAAAGCCTAGATACGCAGTATTTT.

About this clonotype itself: A read error may explain this, as a much larger clone is one base away. This chain connects TRBV20-1 to TRBJ1-2; D gene uncertain. Germline assignment: CDR1 DFQATT and CDR2 SNEGSKA (reference sequence). CDR3 length: 12 amino acids. The CDR3 region is CSATTANYGYIF. The CDR3 DNA reads as TGCAGTGCCACAACAGCTAACTATGGCTACATCTTC.